These 2 T cell receptor beta chains originate from one sample sequenced in a study of esophageal squamous cell carcinoma under preoperative chemotherapy. Time point described: after preoperative PTX-NDP chemotherapy. TCRdb re-analysed the PCR reads in MiXCR, keeping a single row per CDR3 protein. Seen here are tens of thousands of distinct CDR3 sequences, under 60% observed once, and the top ten hold roughly 24%. This sample was taken from a patient given preoperative chemotherapy. The source of these receptors is a human donor with esophageal squamous cell carcinoma. The donor label of this sample is uncertain.

This clonotype was counted only a few times. This may stem from a read error, because a much larger clone lies one nucleotide away. This rearrangement joins TRBV12-3 or TRBV12-4 to TRBJ2-1; D is undetermined. This CDR3 region has 12 residues. Trimming pared 1 base from V and 10 bases from J, leaving 8 bases between. The CDR3 loop reads CASSLVPYEQFF. The CDR3 DNA reads TGTGCCAGCAGTTTAGTCCCCTACGAGCAGTTCTTC.

This clonotype was found many times. The V and J genes are TRBV6-2 or TRBV6-3 and TRBJ2-5, with D uncertain. The V gene's germline CDR1 is MNHEY and CDR2 SVGEGT. Trimming removed 2 bases from V and 11 bases from J, with 12 bases in between. This CDR3 has 12 amino acids. CDR3 in amino acids: CASSYRPLEQYF. DNA for the CDR3: TGTGCCAGCAGTTACCGTCCCCTTGAGCAGTACTTC.